Sequencing of this T cell receptor beta chain was carried out in a study of T cells in Graves' hyperthyroidism and ophthalmopathy. The V gene end was trimmed by 5 bases and the J gene end by 0 bases; junction bases not matched to a gene: 7. From germline, CDR1 is MNHEY and CDR2 SVGEGT. This CDR3 has 18 amino acids. The TCR beta CDR3 regions underwent amplification using RNA transcripts as the source. First-round RT-PCR targeting the TCR CDR3 was performed with the HTBI primer set. TCRdb reprocessed the multiplex PCR reads via MiXCR and lists one record per CDR3 protein. The sample records about 690,000 distinct CDR3 sequences, around a sixth being singletons. This clonotype was seen many times.

Source material: blood. This clonotype originated in a man in his fifties or sixties with Graves' hyperthyroidism. This chain connects TRBV6-2 or TRBV6-3 to TRBJ2-6, with 10 positions matching TRBD2. The CDR3 DNA reads as TGTGCCAGCAGTCCCGGACTAGCGGCCTTCTCTGGGGCCAACGTCCTGACTTTC. Amino acid sequence: CASSPGLAAFSGANVLTF.